A selection of T cell receptor beta chains follows, all from one sample in a study of PD-1 blockade in mismatch repair-deficient tumors. The repertoire was sequenced with immunoSEQ multiplex PCR; TCRdb's copy has only in-frame clones and lacks some. The table has some 120,000 clones, approximately 86% seen once. The specimen was peripheral blood, collected 44 weeks after starting pembrolizumab. Source of these receptors: an adult with mismatch repair-deficient cancer. CDR3s include the opening cysteine and the closing phenylalanine or tryptophan. The order of the fields is CDR3 protein, CDR3 DNA, D gene, J gene, clone size, V gene. The D gene is left open where the match is weak. Clone sizes are given selectively: once, few, many, or a class where the clone is expanded.

cdr3_aa: CASTRDRFTDTQYF
cdr3_nt: TGCGCCAGCACTAGGGACAGATTCACAGATACGCAGTATTTT
d_call: TRBD1
j_call: TRBJ2-3
clone_size: -
v_call: TRBV10-1

cdr3_aa: CASSLAEVFQETQYF
cdr3_nt: TGCGCCAGCAGCCTGGCTGAGGTATTCCAAGAGACCCAGTACTTC
d_call: -
j_call: TRBJ2-5
clone_size: -
v_call: TRBV5-1

cdr3_aa: CASSPPRRAKGTQYF
cdr3_nt: TGTGCCAGCAGTCCCCCCCGCAGGGCTAAGGGGACCCAGTACTTC
d_call: -
j_call: TRBJ2-5
clone_size: -
v_call: TRBV28

cdr3_aa: CASSEPGMNTEAFF
cdr3_nt: TGCGCCAGCAGTGAGCCAGGGATGAACACTGAAGCTTTCTTT
d_call: -
j_call: TRBJ1-1
clone_size: -
v_call: TRBV10-2

cdr3_aa: CASSWFSGSTDTQYF
cdr3_nt: TGTGCCAGCAGTTGGTTTAGCGGGAGCACAGATACGCAGTATTTT
d_call: TRBD2
j_call: TRBJ2-3
clone_size: -
v_call: TRBV28

cdr3_aa: CASRHRVLTDTQYF
cdr3_nt: TGTGCCAGTAGGCACAGGGTTCTCACAGATACGCAGTATTTT
d_call: -
j_call: TRBJ2-3
clone_size: -
v_call: TRBV19

cdr3_aa: CASREYNEQFF
cdr3_nt: TGTGCCAGCAGGGAATACAATGAGCAGTTCTTC
d_call: -
j_call: TRBJ2-1
clone_size: -
v_call: TRBV2

cdr3_aa: CASSGGQGNQPQHF
cdr3_nt: TGTGCCAGCTCAGGGGGACAGGGCAATCAGCCCCAGCATTTT
d_call: TRBD1
j_call: TRBJ1-5
clone_size: few
v_call: TRBV18

cdr3_aa: CASSLGAGPYEQYF
cdr3_nt: TGTGCCAGCAGCTTAGGGGCGGGACCCTACGAGCAGTACTTC
d_call: -
j_call: TRBJ2-7
clone_size: -
v_call: TRBV13

cdr3_aa: CAWSDSAAQETQYF
cdr3_nt: TGTGCCTGGAGTGATTCGGCAGCTCAAGAGACCCAGTACTTC
d_call: -
j_call: TRBJ2-5
clone_size: -
v_call: TRBV30

cdr3_aa: CASSISGTFSQPQHF
cdr3_nt: TGTGCCAGTAGTATCTCAGGTACCTTTAGCCAGCCCCAGCATTTT
d_call: -
j_call: TRBJ1-5
clone_size: -
v_call: TRBV19

cdr3_aa: CASSLETSAGANVLTF
cdr3_nt: TGTGCCAGCAGCTTAGAAACTAGCGCTGGGGCCAACGTCCTGACTTTC
d_call: TRBD2
j_call: TRBJ2-6
clone_size: -
v_call: TRBV11-3

cdr3_aa: CASSLGPPEDGYTF
cdr3_nt: TGTGCCAGCAGCTTAGGGCCCCCTGAGGATGGCTACACCTTC
d_call: -
j_call: TRBJ1-2
clone_size: few
v_call: TRBV7-9

cdr3_aa: CASSPPTSGQETQYF
cdr3_nt: TGCGCCAGCAGCCCACCGACTAGCGGCCAAGAGACCCAGTACTTC
d_call: TRBD2
j_call: TRBJ2-5
clone_size: -
v_call: TRBV5-1

cdr3_aa: CATAGDSGIQYF
cdr3_nt: TGTGCCACCGCAGGGGATTCTGGCATTCAGTACTTC
d_call: -
j_call: TRBJ2-4
clone_size: -
v_call: TRBV10-3

cdr3_aa: CASSGRGQLQPQHF
cdr3_nt: TGTGCCAGCAGCGGACGAGGACAACTTCAGCCCCAGCATTTT
d_call: -
j_call: TRBJ1-5
clone_size: few
v_call: TRBV21-1

cdr3_aa: CASSLWTGGKGEQYF
cdr3_nt: TGTGCCAGCAGCTTATGGACAGGGGGAAAAGGGGAGCAGTACTTC
d_call: TRBD1
j_call: TRBJ2-7
clone_size: -
v_call: TRBV11-2

cdr3_aa: CASSVSGASTDTQYF
cdr3_nt: TGTGCCAGCAGCGTGTCTGGGGCTAGCACAGATACGCAGTATTTT
d_call: -
j_call: TRBJ2-3
clone_size: -
v_call: TRBV9

cdr3_aa: CASSFKGSTYEQYF
cdr3_nt: TGTGCCAGCAGCTTTAAGGGCAGTACCTACGAGCAGTACTTC
d_call: -
j_call: TRBJ2-7
clone_size: -
v_call: TRBV5-4

cdr3_aa: CASSLTWRNEQFF
cdr3_nt: TGTGCCAGCTCTTTAACCTGGAGGAATGAGCAGTTCTTC
d_call: -
j_call: TRBJ2-1
clone_size: -
v_call: TRBV6-6

cdr3_aa: CASSVTGGNYGYTF
cdr3_nt: TGCGCCAGCAGCGTGACAGGGGGGAACTATGGCTACACCTTC
d_call: TRBD1
j_call: TRBJ1-2
clone_size: once
v_call: TRBV5-1

cdr3_aa: CASRGLRDTGELFF
cdr3_nt: TGTGCCAGCAGGGGACTCCGGGACACCGGGGAGCTGTTTTTT
d_call: -
j_call: TRBJ2-2
clone_size: many
v_call: TRBV6-1

cdr3_aa: CASSSGGTVIDEQYF
cdr3_nt: TGTGCCAGCAGTTCAGGGGGGACAGTGATTGACGAGCAGTACTTC
d_call: -
j_call: TRBJ2-7
clone_size: -
v_call: TRBV6-5

cdr3_aa: CAISEDPGLAYEQYF
cdr3_nt: TGTGCCATCAGTGAGGACCCGGGACTAGCCTACGAGCAGTACTTC
d_call: TRBD2
j_call: TRBJ2-7
clone_size: -
v_call: TRBV10-3

cdr3_aa: CASTWGPYGCNF
cdr3_nt: TGCGCCAGCACCTGGGGACCCTACGGGTGCAACTTC
d_call: -
j_call: TRBJ2-7
clone_size: once
v_call: TRBV23-1

cdr3_aa: CIKQNQPQHF
cdr3_nt: TGCATAAAACAGAATCAGCCCCAGCATTTT
d_call: -
j_call: TRBJ1-5
clone_size: few
v_call: TRBV5-1

cdr3_aa: CASSLYGVGNQPQHF
cdr3_nt: TGTGCCAGCAGTTTGTACGGGGTCGGCAATCAGCCCCAGCATTTT
d_call: -
j_call: TRBJ1-5
clone_size: -
v_call: TRBV28

cdr3_aa: CASIERGRYEQYF
cdr3_nt: TGTGCCAGCATAGAAAGGGGGCGATACGAGCAGTACTTC
d_call: TRBD1
j_call: TRBJ2-7
clone_size: -
v_call: TRBV28

cdr3_aa: CAWKGQGNQPQHF
cdr3_nt: TGTGCCTGGAAGGGGCAGGGCAATCAGCCCCAGCATTTT
d_call: -
j_call: TRBJ1-5
clone_size: -
v_call: TRBV30

cdr3_aa: CASSVVGALQETQYF
cdr3_nt: TGTGCCAGCAGCGTAGTGGGCGCCCTCCAAGAGACCCAGTACTTC
d_call: -
j_call: TRBJ2-5
clone_size: -
v_call: TRBV9

cdr3_aa: CASSLEKHQETQYF
cdr3_nt: TGTGCCAGCAGCTTAGAGAAACACCAAGAGACCCAGTACTTC
d_call: -
j_call: TRBJ2-5
clone_size: -
v_call: TRBV7-9

cdr3_aa: CSVEDTSTPVYEQYF
cdr3_nt: TGCAGCGTTGAAGACACATCGACACCCGTCTACGAGCAGTACTTC
d_call: -
j_call: TRBJ2-7
clone_size: -
v_call: TRBV29-1

cdr3_aa: CASSVTEQNTEAFF
cdr3_nt: TGTGCCAGCAGTGTAACAGAACAGAACACTGAAGCTTTCTTT
d_call: -
j_call: TRBJ1-1
clone_size: -
v_call: TRBV2

cdr3_aa: CASSQVSRSSYNEQFF
cdr3_nt: TGCGCCAGCAGCCAAGTCTCCCGGAGCTCCTACAATGAGCAGTTCTTC
d_call: -
j_call: TRBJ2-1
clone_size: -
v_call: TRBV4-3

cdr3_aa: CASSLGYPYEQYF
cdr3_nt: TGTGCCAGCAGCTTAGGGTATCCTTACGAGCAGTACTTC
d_call: -
j_call: TRBJ2-7
clone_size: -
v_call: TRBV7-3

cdr3_aa: CSVERDRGLSNTQYF
cdr3_nt: TGCAGCGTTGAACGGGACAGGGGGCTTTCGAATACGCAGTATTTT
d_call: TRBD1
j_call: TRBJ2-3
clone_size: -
v_call: TRBV29-1

cdr3_aa: CASSPETAQSYEQYF
cdr3_nt: TGTGCCAGCTCCCCAGAGACAGCACAGTCCTACGAGCAGTACTTC
d_call: -
j_call: TRBJ2-7
clone_size: -
v_call: TRBV18

cdr3_aa: CASSQGGGRGMRGNTIYF
cdr3_nt: TGCGCCAGCAGCCAAGGGGGGGGTCGGGGGATGAGGGGAAACACCATATATTTT
d_call: -
j_call: TRBJ1-3
clone_size: -
v_call: TRBV4-1

cdr3_aa: CSVKLLGGYEQYF
cdr3_nt: TGCAGCGTGAAACTCTTAGGTGGATACGAGCAGTACTTC
d_call: -
j_call: TRBJ2-7
clone_size: -
v_call: TRBV29-1

cdr3_aa: CASSQLAGLSYEQYF
cdr3_nt: TGCGCCAGCAGCCAACTAGCGGGCCTCTCCTACGAGCAGTACTTC
d_call: TRBD2
j_call: TRBJ2-7
clone_size: -
v_call: TRBV4-3

cdr3_aa: CASRAYIRTSGRAEQYF
cdr3_nt: TGTGCCAGCAGAGCTTATATTCGGACTAGCGGGAGGGCCGAGCAGTACTTC
d_call: TRBD2
j_call: TRBJ2-7
clone_size: -
v_call: TRBV2

cdr3_aa: CAWSSRQQFF
cdr3_nt: TGTGCCTGGAGTTCTAGACAACAGTTCTTC
d_call: -
j_call: TRBJ2-1
clone_size: -
v_call: TRBV30

cdr3_aa: CASSELAGAQETQYF
cdr3_nt: TGTGCCAGCAGTGAACTAGCGGGAGCCCAAGAGACCCAGTACTTC
d_call: TRBD2
j_call: TRBJ2-5
clone_size: -
v_call: TRBV6-4

cdr3_aa: CASGRTYNEQFF
cdr3_nt: TGTGCCAGCGGCAGGACCTACAATGAGCAGTTCTTC
d_call: -
j_call: TRBJ2-1
clone_size: once
v_call: TRBV7-9

cdr3_aa: CASSPSQGAYEQYF
cdr3_nt: TGTGCCAGCAGCCCCTCACAGGGGGCTTACGAGCAGTACTTC
d_call: TRBD1
j_call: TRBJ2-7
clone_size: -
v_call: TRBV5-4

cdr3_aa: CASRPSDSSNQPQHF
cdr3_nt: TGTGCCAGCAGGCCCTCGGACAGCAGTAATCAGCCCCAGCATTTT
d_call: -
j_call: TRBJ1-5
clone_size: -
v_call: TRBV6-5

cdr3_aa: CASSLGSTYEQYF
cdr3_nt: TGTGCCAGCAGCTTAGGGAGTACCTACGAGCAGTACTTC
d_call: -
j_call: TRBJ2-7
clone_size: -
v_call: TRBV7-9

cdr3_aa: CASSQGGQGGYEQYF
cdr3_nt: TGCGCCAGCAGCCAAGGCGGCCAGGGGGGATACGAGCAGTACTTC
d_call: -
j_call: TRBJ2-7
clone_size: few
v_call: TRBV4-1

cdr3_aa: CAIRAGTSGRKETQYF
cdr3_nt: TGTGCCATCAGGGCCGGGACTAGCGGGAGAAAAGAGACCCAGTACTTC
d_call: TRBD2
j_call: TRBJ2-5
clone_size: once
v_call: TRBV10-3

cdr3_aa: CASSQGAAGGLTDTQYF
cdr3_nt: TGCGCCAGCAGCCAAGGAGCAGCGGGAGGTCTCACAGATACGCAGTATTTT
d_call: TRBD2
j_call: TRBJ2-3
clone_size: many
v_call: TRBV4-3

cdr3_aa: CASSDGDRGRETQYF
cdr3_nt: TGCGCCAGCAGCGACGGGGACAGGGGGCGAGAGACCCAGTACTTC
d_call: TRBD1
j_call: TRBJ2-5
clone_size: -
v_call: TRBV5-1

cdr3_aa: CASSIGLAGKYNEQFF
cdr3_nt: TGTGCCAGCAGCATCGGACTAGCGGGAAAATACAATGAGCAGTTCTTC
d_call: TRBD2
j_call: TRBJ2-1
clone_size: -
v_call: TRBV7-9

cdr3_aa: CAWTSGSTGELFF
cdr3_nt: TGTGCCTGGACTAGCGGGAGTACCGGGGAGCTGTTTTTT
d_call: TRBD2
j_call: TRBJ2-2
clone_size: -
v_call: TRBV30

cdr3_aa: CASTFPLSGGNTIYF
cdr3_nt: TGTGCCAGCACCTTCCCCCTCTCGGGCGGAAACACCATATATTTT
d_call: -
j_call: TRBJ1-3
clone_size: -
v_call: TRBV7-2

cdr3_aa: CASSSIPGAYNEQFF
cdr3_nt: TGTGCCAGCAGTTCGATCCCAGGCGCCTACAATGAGCAGTTCTTC
d_call: -
j_call: TRBJ2-1
clone_size: -
v_call: TRBV27

cdr3_aa: CASSFVGGLAGNEQFF
cdr3_nt: TGTGCCAGCAGTTTCGTGGGGGGACTAGCGGGGAATGAGCAGTTCTTC
d_call: TRBD2
j_call: TRBJ2-1
clone_size: -
v_call: TRBV27

cdr3_aa: CASIKRDLARGSKNIQYF
cdr3_nt: TGTGCCAGCATCAAAAGGGATCTAGCGCGAGGGTCAAAAAACATTCAGTACTTC
d_call: -
j_call: TRBJ2-4
clone_size: -
v_call: TRBV28

cdr3_aa: CASSFPGGKVTEAFF
cdr3_nt: TGTGCCAGCAGCTTCCCAGGGGGCAAGGTAACTGAAGCTTTCTTT
d_call: TRBD1
j_call: TRBJ1-1
clone_size: -
v_call: TRBV5-8

cdr3_aa: CASSQSGQGNAKNIQYF
cdr3_nt: TGCGCCAGCAGCCAAAGCGGACAGGGGAACGCCAAAAACATTCAGTACTTC
d_call: TRBD1
j_call: TRBJ2-4
clone_size: -
v_call: TRBV4-1